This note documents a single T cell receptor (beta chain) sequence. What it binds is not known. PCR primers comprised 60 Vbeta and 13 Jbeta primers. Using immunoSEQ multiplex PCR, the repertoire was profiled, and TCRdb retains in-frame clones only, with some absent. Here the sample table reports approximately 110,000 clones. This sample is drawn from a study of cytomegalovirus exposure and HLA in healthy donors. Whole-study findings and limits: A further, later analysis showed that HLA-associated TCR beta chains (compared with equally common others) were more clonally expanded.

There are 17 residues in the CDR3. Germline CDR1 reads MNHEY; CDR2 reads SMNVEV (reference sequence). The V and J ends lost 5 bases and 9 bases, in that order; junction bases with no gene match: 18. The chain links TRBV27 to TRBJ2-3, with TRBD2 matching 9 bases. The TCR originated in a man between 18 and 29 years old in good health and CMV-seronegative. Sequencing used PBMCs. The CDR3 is CASSSPGLATPGLTQYF. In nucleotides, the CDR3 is TGTGCCAGCAGTAGTCCAGGACTAGCGACCCCTGGGTTGACGCAGTATTTT.